The text below deals with one T cell receptor beta chain. Here immunoSEQ multiplex PCR was the method, and the copy in TCRdb shows in-frame clones only, minus some. The sample has some 87,000 clones; 90% to 97% are singletons. The record originates from a study of technical replicates of blood from a few donors. This receptor was taken from a human donor in good health. Specimen: T cells isolated from PBMCs.

The DNA for the CDR3 is TGTGCCAGCAGCCCTAGCGGGATGGGAAGCTCCTACAATGAGCAGTTCTTC. It codes for CASSPSGMGSSYNEQFF. J is TRBJ2-1 and V is TRBV7-3, with 9 bases that match TRBD2. Germline V gene sequence: CDR1 SGHTA, CDR2 FQGTGA. This CDR3 comprises 17 residues. V gave up 5 bases and J gave up 0 bases; unmatched junction bases: 8.